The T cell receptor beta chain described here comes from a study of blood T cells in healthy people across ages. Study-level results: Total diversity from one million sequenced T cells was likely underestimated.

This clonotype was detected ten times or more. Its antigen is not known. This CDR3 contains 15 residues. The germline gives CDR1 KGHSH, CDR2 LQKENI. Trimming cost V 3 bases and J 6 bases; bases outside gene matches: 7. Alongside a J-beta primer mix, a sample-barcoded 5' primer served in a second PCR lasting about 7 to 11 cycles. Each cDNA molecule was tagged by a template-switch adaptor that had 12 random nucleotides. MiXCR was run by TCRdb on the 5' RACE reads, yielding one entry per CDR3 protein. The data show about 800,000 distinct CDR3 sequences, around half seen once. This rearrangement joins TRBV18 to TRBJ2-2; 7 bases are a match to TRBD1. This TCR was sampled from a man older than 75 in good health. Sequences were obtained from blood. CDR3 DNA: TGTGCCAGCTCACCCAGGGACAGTGGCGCCGGGGAGCTGTTTTTT. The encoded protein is CASSPRDSGAGELFF.